What follows are 20 T cell receptor beta chains derived from one specimen sequenced in a study of blood T cells in healthy people across ages. With a J-beta primer mix and a sample-barcoded 5' primer, a second PCR ran about 6 to 11 cycles. MiXCR, run by TCRdb on the 5' RACE reads, gives a single entry per CDR3 protein. The data hold some 710,000 distinct CDR3 sequences, with about 45% observed a single time. The sequenced sample was blood. These receptors were obtained from an elderly man in good health.

This clonotype was recorded many times. The chain couples TRBV10-3 to TRBJ1-1, with D perhaps matching TRBD1 (6 bases). Trimming left V 7 bases short and J 6 bases short, with 18 bases between. The CDR3 consists of 14 residues. Germline loops: CDR1 ENHRY, CDR2 SYGVKD. In DNA form, the CDR3 reads TGTGCCATCAAATCGCGGGGGGCGAGTGCTGAAGCTTTCTTT. Its protein product is CAIKSRGASAEAFF.

This chain uses TRBV11-2 with TRBJ1-4; possible D gene TRBD1, 5 bases. With 1 base removed from V and 8 bases from J, the gap between germline ends came to 14 bases. CDR1 SGHAT and CDR2 FQNNGV come from the germline V gene. The CDR3 loop spans 15 amino acids. CDR3 loop: CASSLAGAGWEKLFF. The DNA for the CDR3 is TGTGCCAGCAGCTTAGCCGGCGCAGGGTGGGAAAAACTGTTTTTT.

V gene TRBV7-2 combines with J gene TRBJ2-5, with D possibly matching TRBD2 (6 bases). The CDR3 spans 17 residues. Looked up from germline, CDR1 is SGHTA and CDR2 is FQGNSA. The V end lost 4 bases, the J end lost 2 bases, and 20 bases lay between the germline ends. CDR3 amino acids: CASSSRVPASAQETQYF. In DNA, the CDR3 is TGTGCCAGCAGCTCCCGGGTCCCGGCTAGCGCGCAAGAGACCCAGTACTTC. Using reference TRBV7-2 and TRBJ2-5 for the parts outside the CDR3, the full variable domain is GAGVSQSPSNKVTEKGKDVELRCDPISGHTALYWYRQSLGQGLEFLIYFQGNSAPDKSGLPSDRFSAERTGGSVSTLTIQRTQQEDSAVYLCASSSRVPASAQETQYFGPGTRLLVL.

The chain links TRBV10-3 to TRBJ1-2, with D unresolved. Trimming took 3 bases from V and 3 from J, leaving 11 bases between them. This CDR3 contains 14 residues. Germline CDR1 and CDR2: ENHRY and SYGVKD. Written as DNA, the CDR3 is TGTGCCATCAGTGAAACGACGGATGACTATGGCTACACCTTC. This encodes CAISETTDDYGYTF.

This CDR3 is CSVTAGLGQPQHF. CDR3 in DNA: TGCAGCGTTACGGCCGGGCTTGGTCAGCCCCAGCATTTT. The J gene is TRBJ1-5, the V gene TRBV29-1, with D unclear. The germline V and J ends were trimmed by 5 bases and 6 bases, with 14 bases remaining between them. Germline CDR1 is SQVTM and CDR2 is ANQGSEA. The CDR3 loop spans 13 amino acids.

V usage is TRBV7-3 and J usage is TRBJ2-7; 10 bases agree with TRBD1. Per the germline V gene, CDR1 is SGHTA and CDR2 is FQGTGA. The trim removed 5 bases at V and 0 bases at J, leaving 16 bases unmatched. The CDR3 is made up of 19 amino acids. CDR3 sequence reads: CASSPPRGQDRGRSYEQYF. The CDR3 region has the DNA TGTGCCAGCAGCCCTCCGCGGGGGCAAGACAGGGGGCGCTCCTACGAGCAGTACTTC.

This chain connects TRBV20-1 to TRBJ2-1; D possibly corresponds to TRBD2 (5 bases). Trimming left V 8 bases short and J 7 bases short, with 21 bases between. The CDR3 consists of 14 residues. Germline values: CDR1 DFQATT, CDR2 SNEGSKA (reference sequence). DNA for the CDR3: TGCAGTACACTTAAGCGGTGGGAGACTAATGAGCAGTTCTTC. Translation gives CSTLKRWETNEQFF.

Many counts were recorded for this clonotype. The chain joins TRBV7-2 to TRBJ2-3, with TRBD2 matching over 8 bases. CDR1 SGHTA and CDR2 FQGNSA come from the germline V gene. V was pared by 8 bases and J by 3 bases, with 4 bases of the junction left unmatched. The CDR3 is 13 amino acids. The CDR3 loop reads CASQLAGTDTQYF. The CDR3, as DNA: TGTGCCAGCCAGCTAGCGGGTACAGATACGCAGTATTTT.

This clonotype was observed a handful of times. The V and J genes are TRBV12-3 or TRBV12-4 and TRBJ2-1, with TRBD1 identical over 9 bases. The J segment lost 2 bases and the V segment lost 7 bases, leaving 6 bases of the junction unmatched. This CDR3 is built from 15 residues. CDR3: CASTQGQGPYNEQFF. The CDR3 nucleotides read TGTGCCAGCACCCAAGGACAGGGGCCCTACAATGAGCAGTTCTTC.

The table lists this clonotype with a few counts. The genes are TRBV6-2 or TRBV6-3 and TRBJ2-7, with D perhaps TRBD1 (6 bases). This CDR3 has 14 residues. V lost 6 bases to trimming and J lost 6 bases, with 18 bases between them. Germline-derived CDR1 and CDR2 are MNHEY and SVGEGT. CDR3 in DNA: TGTGCCAGCAGCTCGGGCTTACAGGGCACCGAGCAGTACTTC. Translated: CASSSGLQGTEQYF.

There are a few counts of this clonotype. The J gene is TRBJ2-7, the V gene TRBV20-1, with 8 bases fitting TRBD2. V shed 5 bases, J shed 7 bases, and the junction held 19 bases outside the gene matches. CDR1 is DFQATT, CDR2 SNEGSKA, per germline (reference sequence). The CDR3 has 16 amino acids. Written as DNA, the CDR3 is TGCAGTGCTGAGACTAGCGAAATAAATTCCTACAATGAGCAGTACTTC. It specifies CSAETSEINSYNEQYF.

The rearrangement uses TRBV5-1 and TRBJ2-1; possibly TRBD1 or TRBD2 for D (5 bases each). Germline V gives CDR1 SGHRS, CDR2 YFSETQ. With 2 bases removed from V and 6 bases from J, the gap between germline ends came to 15 bases. The CDR3 loop spans 15 amino acids. The CDR3 region is CASSFRDPHGNEQFF. As DNA, the CDR3 is TGCGCCAGCAGCTTTCGGGACCCCCATGGCAATGAGCAGTTCTTC.

This clonotype was counted between two and nine times. The chain carries TRBV20-1 and TRBJ2-5; D unresolved. Matching the DNA end better, TRBJ2-7 makes the J call doubtful. The CDR3 has 11 residues. Germline V gives CDR1 DFQATT, CDR2 SNEGSKA (reference sequence). CDR3 protein: CSASVATEQYF. For the CDR3, the DNA is TGCAGTGCTAGTGTAGCCACCGAGCAGTACTTC.

The rearrangement joins TRBV4-3 to TRBJ2-6; possibly TRBD2 for D (6 bases). CDR1 is LGHNA and CDR2 is YSLEER in the germline V gene. Trimming left V 1 base short and J 8 bases short, with 15 bases between. The CDR3 runs 16 residues. CDR3 in DNA: TGCGCCAGCAGCCAAGGCGGGAACCCAGGTTCCAACGTCCTGACTTTC. Amino acids: CASSQGGNPGSNVLTF.

This clonotype showed up just a few times. V gene TRBV2 combines with J gene TRBJ2-1; 8 positions match TRBD1. Per germline, CDR1 SNHLY and CDR2 FYNNEI. The CDR3 loop spans 13 amino acids. V shed 6 bases and J 9 bases; nucleotides not matched to a gene: 7. The CDR3 spells CASSSGQGTEQFF. DNA of the CDR3: TGTGCCAGCAGCTCAGGACAGGGTACTGAGCAGTTCTTC.

V gene TRBV7-9 combines with J gene TRBJ2-3; possibly TRBD1 or TRBD2 for D (6 bases each). Trimming removed 5 bases at V and 6 bases at J, with 21 bases between. The CDR3 is 16 residues long. Germline-derived CDR1 and CDR2 are SEHNR and FQNEAQ (reference sequence). CDR3 sequence: CASSVWGAGVADTQYF. The CDR3 nucleotides read TGTGCCAGCAGCGTATGGGGGGCAGGGGTCGCGGATACGCAGTATTTT.

This chain uses TRBV2 with TRBJ1-4, with TRBD1 as a possible D gene (5 bases). V lost 6 bases and J lost 0, with 11 bases in between. Germline lookup yields CDR1 SNHLY and CDR2 FYNNEI. The CDR3 totals 15 residues. For the CDR3, the DNA is TGTGCCAGCAGCCTGGACATTGCAACTAATGAAAAACTGTTTTTT. Amino acid sequence: CASSLDIATNEKLFF.

The chain is built from TRBV6-1 and TRBJ2-1; no clear D gene. V lost 4 bases to trimming and J lost 5 bases, with 9 bases between them. This CDR3 has 13 amino acids. Germline CDR1 MNHNS, CDR2 SASEGT. The CDR3 region is CASSVSLNNEQFF. The DNA for the CDR3 is TGTGCCAGCAGTGTGTCGCTAAACAATGAGCAGTTCTTC.

In this sample, this clonotype turned up a few times. This rearrangement joins TRBV7-2 to TRBJ1-1; 7 nucleotides align to TRBD1. This CDR3 is built from 15 residues. The ends lost 0 bases at V and 5 bases at J; junction bases unmatched: 6. Germline CDR1 SGHTA, CDR2 FQGNSA. The CDR3 DNA reads as TGTGCCAGCAGCTTAGCCGCCAGGGGGGGAACTGAAGCTTTCTTT. This codes for CASSLAARGGTEAFF.

This clonotype was seen a handful of times. The CDR3, as DNA: TGTGCCAGCAGTCTCCCGGGGGCAGGGGCCTATGGCTACACCTTC. Translating it yields CASSLPGAGAYGYTF. V usage is TRBV2 and J usage is TRBJ1-2; maybe TRBD1 (6 bases). Looked up from germline, CDR1 is SNHLY and CDR2 is FYNNEI. Deletions cut 5 bases from V and 4 bases from J, with 17 bases between. The CDR3 spans 15 residues.